The subject of this entry is one T cell receptor beta chain. Its antigen is still unknown. The CDR3 is 16 residues long. J lost 5 bases, V lost 5 bases, and 11 bases had no gene match. The germline V gene encodes CDR1 MNHEY and CDR2 SMNVEV (reference sequence). The data are from a study of CD8 T cells in ankylosing spondylitis. Study-wide points: Certain motif variants had earlier appeared in reactive arthritis synovial fluid and blood. A motif of several highly homologous TCR beta variants was seen as apparently characteristic of ankylosing spondylitis blood. Disease-associated clonotypes exhibited CD8+ identity and were relatively infrequent in peripheral blood.

Each CDR3 protein is one row after TCRdb ran MiXCR on the 5' RACE reads. Of 200,000 to 250,000 distinct CDR3 sequences in the sample, around 17% were seen once. The receptor's source is a male donor with ankylosing spondylitis. Sequenced: blood, either unsorted or a sorted T cell fraction (not recorded which). The genes are TRBV27 and TRBJ2-2; TRBD2 agrees at 7 bases. CDR3 sequence: CASSPHLAAQTGELFF. For the CDR3, the DNA is TGTGCCAGCAGTCCACATCTAGCGGCGCAAACCGGGGAGCTGTTTTTT.